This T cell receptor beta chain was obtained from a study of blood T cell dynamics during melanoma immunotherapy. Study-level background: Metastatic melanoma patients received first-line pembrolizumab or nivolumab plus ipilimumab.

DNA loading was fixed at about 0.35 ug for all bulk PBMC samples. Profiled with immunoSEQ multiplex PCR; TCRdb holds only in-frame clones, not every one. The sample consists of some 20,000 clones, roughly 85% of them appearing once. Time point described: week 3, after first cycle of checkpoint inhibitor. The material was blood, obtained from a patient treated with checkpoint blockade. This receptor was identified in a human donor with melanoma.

The CDR3 reads CASSNRGRSYEQYF. CDR3 DNA sequence: TGTGCCAGCAGTAACAGGGGAAGGTCCTACGAGCAGTACTTC. This chain links TRBV6-1 with TRBJ2-7, with TRBD1 matching 7 bases. Trimming removed 5 bases from V and 1 base from J; junction bases left unmatched: 5. Germline V gene lookup returns CDR1 MNHNS and CDR2 SASEGT. CDR3 size: 14 residues.